These T cell receptor beta chains were read from a single sample in a study of T cells in Graves' hyperthyroidism and ophthalmopathy. MiXCR was run by TCRdb on the multiplex PCR reads, yielding one entry per CDR3 protein. The table includes approximately 640,000 distinct CDR3 sequences, 15% to 20% detected once. The sample was blood. Every receptor here comes from a man in his fifties or sixties with Graves' hyperthyroidism. Both conserved end residues are trimmed from each CDR3.

V	J	CDR3
TRBV15	TRBJ2-2	ATSRDIPGELF
TRBV11-2	TRBJ1-1	ASSWVSSIEAF
TRBV29-1	TRBJ2-7	SVVGWRAHPYEQY
TRBV19	TRBJ1-5	ASSIAVDRALIQPQH
TRBV11-2	TRBJ2-7	ASSLVKTGSIEQY
TRBV30	TRBJ2-7	AWKKAYEQY
TRBV5-1	TRBJ1-4	ASSHMGAANEKLF
TRBV25-1	TRBJ2-1	ASSEWGYNEQF
TRBV20-1	TRBJ2-1	SARDLQGDWAGEQF
TRBV4-3	TRBJ2-7	ASSQGGGSEQY
TRBV30	TRBJ2-5	AWEIRLAGLETQY
TRBV18	TRBJ2-7	ASSPPRQGSSYEQY
TRBV4-1	TRBJ2-5	ASSRGLAGSEETQY
TRBV4-3	TRBJ2-3	ASSQDLGPSPDTQY
TRBV28	TRBJ1-3	ASSFINTIY
TRBV27	TRBJ2-2	ASSFPSGELF
TRBV6-2/TRBV6-3	TRBJ1-1	ASRHWTGSPEAF
TRBV19	TRBJ2-3	ATIDRGPSDTQY
TRBV7-2	TRBJ2-3	ASSLLSGADTQY
TRBV19	TRBJ2-1	ASNPTGSSYNEQF
TRBV5-1	TRBJ2-1	ASSFETVQGEQF
TRBV2	TRBJ2-2	ASSEWTNSNTGELF
TRBV2	TRBJ1-5	ASSESVGPALDQH
TRBV29-1	TRBJ2-1	SVDRGSYNEQF
TRBV29-1	TRBJ2-7	SVAGTSSREQY